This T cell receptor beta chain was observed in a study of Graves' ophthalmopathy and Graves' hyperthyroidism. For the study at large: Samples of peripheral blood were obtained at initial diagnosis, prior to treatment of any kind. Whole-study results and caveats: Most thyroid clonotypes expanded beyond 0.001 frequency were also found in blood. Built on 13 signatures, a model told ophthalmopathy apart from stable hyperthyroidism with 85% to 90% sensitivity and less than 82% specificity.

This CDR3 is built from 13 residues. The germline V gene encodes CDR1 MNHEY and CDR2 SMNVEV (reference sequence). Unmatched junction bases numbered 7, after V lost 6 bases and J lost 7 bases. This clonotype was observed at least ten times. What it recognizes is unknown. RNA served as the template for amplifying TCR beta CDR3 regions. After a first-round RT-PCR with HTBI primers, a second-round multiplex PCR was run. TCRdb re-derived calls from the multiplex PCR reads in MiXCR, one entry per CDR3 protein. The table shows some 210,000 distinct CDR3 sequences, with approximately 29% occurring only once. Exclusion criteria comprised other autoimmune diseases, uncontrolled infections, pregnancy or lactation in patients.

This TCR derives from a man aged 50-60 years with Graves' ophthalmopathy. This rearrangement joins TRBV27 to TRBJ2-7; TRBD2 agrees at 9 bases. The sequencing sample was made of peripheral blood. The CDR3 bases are TGTGCCAGCAGGGTAGCGGGAGCTGGTGAGCAGTACTTC. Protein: CASRVAGAGEQYF.